This TCR beta chain originates from a study of T cell responses to AZD1222 COVID-19 vaccine (dated by TCRdb to the early 2020s). Some background on the complete study: AZD1222 recipients with second doses at about 4 weeks or about 12 weeks were pooled, because spike-specific TCR depth and breadth did not differ between schedules. A total of 240 or so trial participants underwent TCR sequencing, of whom 200 to 220 had received two doses of AZD1222 and some 25 had received two doses of the MenACWY control vaccine. Enrollment into the trials was organized by age into subgroups of 18-55, 56-69 and 70-plus years, and those subgroups contained roughly 150, 30 and 60 TCR-sequenced participants, respectively. General findings and caveats noted by the study authors: A significant rise in spike-specific TCR breadth and depth was observed after two AZD1222 doses relative to day 0 and relative to MenACWY recipients. Because no day 14 peak-response samples were available, repertoires were characterized only after the peak T cell response. Epitopes outside the regions mutated in the B.1.351 and B.1.1.7 variants were reportedly recognized by nearly half of the unique spike-specific TCRs. The 56-69-year group was small, and its depth increase did not reach significance, likely because of low power. Most participants were white British and females outnumbered males, and the authors suggested that clonal diversity may have been underestimated. Only six or seven AZD1222 recipients were SARS-CoV-2 seropositive at baseline, limiting conclusions about previously exposed vaccinees. The vaccine-associated CD4 TCRs covered the entire spike protein, and the dominant responses fell in regions 160-218 and 743-854.

The time point label corresponds to: baseline before first vaccination. The vaccinee samples were drawn from two UK trials, COV001 and COV002, one of which was a single-blind randomized controlled phase 2/3 trial testing AZD1222 (ChAdOx1 nCoV-19) in healthy adults. Trial participant PBMC samples were collected at day 0 and day 28 after the second dose for TCRbeta chain sequencing. To note about this clone: Its specific antigen is unknown. Base-call qualities are not available, and no considerably larger clone is one nucleotide away.

V and J are truncated by 0 bases and 0 bases respectively, leaving an intervening sequence of 7 bases. CDR1 and CDR2 are read off the germline V gene as SGHRS and YFSETQ. The CDR3 goes from the cysteine to the phenylalanine over 15 residues. The retained sequence is limited to the CDR3, 45 bases, with the frame set at the first base. The CDR3 regions of human TCRbeta chains were subjected to immunosequencing. As for how the authors treated the data: TCRs in the repertoires were matched against a reference library of SARS-CoV-2-specific TCRs that had been generated with the MIRA antigen-specificity platform. Breadth was defined as the fraction of unique TCRs that were SARS-CoV-2-associated, and depth was defined as the fraction of total T cells that were SARS-CoV-2-associated. Using the MIRA data, each spike-specific TCR was assigned both to the spike region to which the TCR was reactive and to a CD4 or CD8 class. Log10-transformed breadth and depth values were compared by one-way ANOVA with Sidak's multiple comparisons tests. TCRdb retrieved this table from immuneACCESS and kept in-frame rearrangements only. Not all clones are present; in checked studies, unresolved V genes account for under half, and no reason is known for the remainder. V and J calls and clone size are as listed in that table; D and trimming were resolved from the DNA. This sample is represented by 120,000 to 150,000 clones; under 95% of them were singletons. 4% to 6% of the sample goes to the ten largest clones.

The clonotype was recovered from an adult in good health. The chain employs TRBV5-1 and TRBJ1-3, with no confident D gene call. This specimen was peripheral blood, taken on day 0 of AZD1222 vaccination. The CDR3 amino acid sequence is: CASSLAGLSGNTIYF. The nucleotide sequence is TGCGCCAGCAGCTTGGCCGGGCTCTCTGGAAACACCATATATTTT.